This entry lists 18 T cell receptor beta chains sequenced from one sample in a study of cytomegalovirus exposure and HLA in healthy donors (dated by TCRdb to 2015 to 2018). The library was produced with the immunoSEQ multiplex PCR assay. A mixture of 60 forward primers for TCR Vbeta segments and 13 reverse primers for TCR Jbeta segments was used in the multiplex PCR. Drawn from immuneACCESS, this table holds only the in-frame rearrangements with V and J called that TCRdb kept. Clones are partly lost; checked studies trace under half to an unresolved V gene and leave the rest unexplained. The sample contains 180,000 or so clones, around four fifths of them found a single time. The ten largest make up 3.7% of the sample. Sequenced: PBMCs. The source of these receptors is a woman aged 60 to 75 in good health and CMV-seropositive.

The rearrangement links TRBV6-6 to TRBJ1-1; D gene ambiguous. V shed 3 bases and J shed 0 bases, with 8 bases lying between them. Per the germline V gene, CDR1 is MNHNY and CDR2 is SVGAGI (reference sequence). The CDR3 totals 14 residues. CDR3 in DNA: TGTGCCAGCAGTTATTCTAGCATGAACACTGAAGCTTTCTTT. This codes for CASSYSSMNTEAFF.

This chain links TRBV10-3 with TRBJ1-4; maybe TRBD1 (6 bases). There are 13 residues in the CDR3. Germline loops: CDR1 ENHRY, CDR2 SYGVKD. The ends were cut back, 3 bases at V and 7 bases at J, with 9 bases in the middle. This CDR3 reads CAISEQGSEKLFF. The CDR3 nucleotides read TGTGCCATCAGTGAACAGGGAAGTGAAAAACTGTTTTTT.

This rearrangement joins TRBV5-1 to TRBJ2-5; maybe TRBD1 (5 bases). Germline assignment: CDR1 SGHRS and CDR2 YFSETQ. The CDR3 is made up of 15 amino acids. Trimming left V 4 bases short and J 0 bases short, with 13 bases between. CDR3 protein: CASSRLTGNQETQYF. Here the CDR3 DNA reads TGCGCCAGCAGCCGTCTCACAGGAAACCAAGAGACCCAGTACTTC.

The V gene is TRBV6-1, the J gene TRBJ2-7; 7 nucleotides line up with TRBD2. The CDR3 totals 13 residues. Germline V gene data show CDR1 as MNHNS and CDR2 as SASEGT. V gave up 7 bases and J gave up 2 bases; unmatched junction bases: 5. The CDR3 spells CASKGSGPYEQYF. Here the CDR3 DNA reads TGTGCCAGCAAGGGTAGCGGGCCCTACGAGCAGTACTTC.

The gene calls are TRBV6-5 and TRBJ1-2; 7 bases fit TRBD1. The V gene's germline CDR1 is MNHEY and CDR2 SVGAGI. Trimming at V came to 0 bases and at J to 4 bases, leaving 8 bases not matched to a gene. The CDR3 consists of 16 residues. In DNA, the CDR3 is TGTGCCAGCAGTTACTCCTCGGCCAGGGGGTCCTATGGCTACACCTTC. It encodes CASSYSSARGSYGYTF.

This sequence joins TRBV6-6 and TRBJ1-1; TRBD1 is a possible D gene (6 bases). The germline V gene encodes CDR1 MNHNY and CDR2 SVGAGI (reference sequence). The CDR3 loop spans 11 amino acids. V was trimmed by 10 bases and J by 8 bases, leaving 14 bases between them. Here the CDR3 reads CATLGQQEAFF. DNA of the CDR3: TGTGCCACCTTAGGACAGCAAGAAGCTTTCTTT.

This clone came up a few times. V is TRBV5-4 and J is TRBJ2-7; the match to TRBD2 covers 11 bases. CDR1 SGHNT and CDR2 YYREEE come from the germline V gene (reference sequence). This CDR3 has 19 amino acids. Trimming at V came to 4 bases and at J to 0 bases, leaving 15 bases not matched to a gene. The CDR3 here is CASSQDWGLAAQSSYEQYF. Here the CDR3 DNA reads TGTGCCAGCAGCCAAGATTGGGGACTAGCGGCCCAGAGCTCCTACGAGCAGTACTTC.

The rearrangement joins TRBV28 to TRBJ1-1; TRBD1 might be the D (6 bases). V was cut by 8 bases and J by 0 bases, with 13 bases left in between. The CDR3 consists of 14 residues. Germline V gene sequence: CDR1 MDHEN, CDR2 SYDVKM. CDR3 nucleotides: TGTGCCAGCTCAACAGCAGGGGTGAACACTGAAGCTTTCTTT. Translation gives CASSTAGVNTEAFF.

This chain links TRBV19 with TRBJ2-7, with 10 bases that match TRBD1. Germline V lookup: CDR1 LNHDA, CDR2 SQIVND (reference sequence). With V trimmed by 6 bases and J by 6 bases, 11 bases remained unmatched. CDR3 length: 15 residues. CDR3 sequence: CASSDPGQGTGEQYF. Written as DNA, the CDR3 is TGTGCCAGTAGCGACCCGGGACAGGGGACCGGCGAGCAGTACTTC.

Written as DNA, the CDR3 is TGTGCCTGGAGCGCGACTAGCGGGGTTACAGATACGCAGTATTTT. Translating gives CAWSATSGVTDTQYF. This chain uses TRBV30 with TRBJ2-3, with 11 bases lining up with TRBD2. The V segment lost 3 bases and the J segment 3 bases; nucleotides outside the gene matches: 5. Germline CDR1 is GTSNPN and CDR2 is SVGIG (reference sequence). This CDR3 is built from 15 residues.

This chain connects TRBV5-1 to TRBJ2-7; 8 nucleotides agree with TRBD1. CDR1 and CDR2 (germline): SGHRS, YFSETQ. The CDR3 covers 14 residues. After removal of 3 bases from V and 5 bases from J, the junction contained 7 bases not matched to a gene. The CDR3 protein is CASSSTGVGDEQYF. Written as DNA, the CDR3 is TGCGCCAGCAGCTCGACAGGGGTTGGGGACGAGCAGTACTTC.

The gene calls are TRBV11-2 and TRBJ2-7, with 8 nucleotides matching TRBD2. Losses at the gene ends were 6 bases for V and 7 bases for J; bases not matched to a gene: 11. The CDR3 runs 14 residues. Germline assignment: CDR1 SGHAT and CDR2 FQNNGV. The chain's CDR3 is CASRPTGGALEQYF. The CDR3 region has the DNA TGTGCCAGCAGGCCCACGGGGGGGGCGTTGGAGCAGTACTTC.

In DNA, the CDR3 is TGTGCCAGCAGCCAAGAATCAGGATGGCCCAATCAGCCCCAGCATTTT. Translation gives CASSQESGWPNQPQHF. The chain has TRBV7-3 and TRBJ1-5, with D uncertain. The CDR3 is 16 residues long. CDR1 is SGHTA, CDR2 FQGTGA, per germline. The ends were cut back, 5 bases at V and 3 bases at J, with 17 bases in the middle.

The rearrangement joins TRBV14 to TRBJ1-6; no reliable D call. The germline V gene encodes CDR1 SGHDN and CDR2 FVKESK. CDR3 length equals 15 residues. The V end was cut by 4 bases, the J end by 2 bases, with 9 bases between. CDR3 in amino acids: CASSPSDTYNSPLHF. The CDR3 region has the DNA TGTGCCAGCAGCCCATCTGACACCTATAATTCACCCCTCCACTTT.

This chain connects TRBV5-4 to TRBJ1-1; possible D gene TRBD1, 6 bases. The CDR3 length is 15 residues. V lost 4 bases and J lost 1, with 14 bases in between. Germline-derived CDR1 and CDR2 are SGHNT and YYREEE (reference sequence). The CDR3 sequence is CASSLNPGQNTEAFF. CDR3 coding DNA: TGTGCCAGCAGCCTCAACCCGGGACAGAACACTGAAGCTTTCTTT.

In its sample, this clone was seen a few times. The rearrangement links TRBV2 to TRBJ2-1; D may be TRBD1 (6 bases). V was cut by 2 bases and J by 2 bases, with 7 bases left in between. Germline-derived CDR1 and CDR2 are SNHLY and FYNNEI. This CDR3 contains 14 residues. CDR3 region: CASSEQGTYNEQFF. CDR3 sequence (DNA): TGTGCCAGCAGTGAACAGGGGACCTACAATGAGCAGTTCTTC. Based on the CDR3 plus reference TRBV2 and TRBJ2-1, the full variable domain is EPEVTQTPSHQVTQMGQEVILRCVPISNHLYFYWYRQILGQKVEFLVSFYNNEISEKSEIFDDQFSVERPDGSNFTLKIRSTKLEDSAMYFCASSEQGTYNEQFFGPGTRLTVL.

This clone turned up a few times. V gene TRBV5-4 combines with J gene TRBJ2-2; 8 nucleotides align to TRBD1. V shed 2 bases, J shed 5 bases, and the junction held 8 bases outside the gene matches. The CDR3 extends over 16 amino acids. The germline gives CDR1 SGHNT, CDR2 YYREEE (reference sequence). This CDR3 reads CASSLRTGLLTGELFF. CDR3 DNA: TGTGCCAGCAGCTTAAGGACAGGGTTGTTGACCGGGGAGCTGTTTTTT.

V and J are TRBV28 and TRBJ2-7, with no clear D. The germline gives CDR1 MDHEN, CDR2 SYDVKM. The CDR3 spans 11 residues. V dropped 5 bases and J dropped 2 bases, with 4 bases sitting between them. CDR3 sequence (DNA): TGTGCCAGCAGTCCAACCTACGAGCAGTACTTC. Its translation is CASSPTYEQYF.